What follows describes a single TCR beta chain. Its antigen is unknown. Via MiXCR, TCRdb re-called the reads, giving one row per CDR3 protein. The data contain a few hundred thousand distinct CDR3 sequences, under 25% of them seen just once; the ten biggest clones take up 15% to 20%. This record belongs to a study of T cell repertoires in cytomegalovirus infection. Overall study results and limits: Cumulative frequency (of public TCR beta family members) identified carriers of CMV plus the relevant HLA.

The TCR comes from a human donor in good health (CMV status not recorded). Some clones in this sample may be carry-over from other donors' samples. Specimen: cultured PBMCs, collected from culture after CMV antigen stimulation.

In DNA form, the CDR3 reads TGCGCCAGCAGCCAGACAGGAAGCTCCTACAATGAGCAGTTCTTC. Its protein product is CASSQTGSSYNEQFF. This chain links TRBV4-1 with TRBJ2-1, with a tentative D call TRBD1 (6 bases). The CDR3 is 15 residues long. Trimming shortened V by 3 bases and J by 0 bases, and 9 bases separated the two germline ends. Germline V gene lookup returns CDR1 MGHRA and CDR2 YSYEKL.